This entry features one T cell receptor (beta chain) sequence. The entry originates in a study of blood T cell repertoires in COVID-19. This table comes from immunoSEQ multiplex PCR, and its TCRdb copy is limited to in-frame clones, with some not included. The table lists 200,000 to 250,000 clones, approximately 80% of them singletons. The J segment lost 11 bases and the V segment lost 3 bases, leaving 10 bases of the junction unmatched. The CDR3 sequence is 14 residues long. The germline gives CDR1 SGHRS, CDR2 YFSETQ. The sequence derives from a woman in her thirties or forties with acute COVID-19. The sequencing input was PBMCs or T cells enriched from blood (not recorded which). V gene TRBV5-1 combines with J gene TRBJ1-2, with TRBD1 matching 10 bases. CDR3 DNA: TGCGCCAGCAGCTCGTCCGGGACAGGGGTTGTATACACCTTC. Residues: CASSSSGTGVVYTF.